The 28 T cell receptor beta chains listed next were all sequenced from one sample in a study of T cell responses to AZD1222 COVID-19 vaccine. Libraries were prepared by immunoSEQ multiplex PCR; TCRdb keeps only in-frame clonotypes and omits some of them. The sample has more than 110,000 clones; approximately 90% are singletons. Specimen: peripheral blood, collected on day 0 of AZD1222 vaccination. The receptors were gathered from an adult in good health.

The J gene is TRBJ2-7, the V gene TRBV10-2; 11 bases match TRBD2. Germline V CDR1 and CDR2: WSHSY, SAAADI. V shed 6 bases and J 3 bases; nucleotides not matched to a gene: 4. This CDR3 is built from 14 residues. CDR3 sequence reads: CASSGGLAVYEQYF. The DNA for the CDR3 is TGCGCCAGCAGCGGGGGACTAGCGGTCTACGAGCAGTACTTC.

CDR3 loop: CASSTRGPYNEQFF. As DNA, the CDR3 is TGTGCCAGCAGTACCAGGGGGCCCTACAATGAGCAGTTCTTC. The V gene is TRBV6-4, the J gene TRBJ2-1; TRBD1 matches at 8 bases. CDR1 and CDR2 from the germline V gene are MRHNA and SNTAGT. The CDR3 sequence is 14 residues long. With 5 bases clipped from V and 2 bases from J, the junction kept 2 bases outside the gene matches.

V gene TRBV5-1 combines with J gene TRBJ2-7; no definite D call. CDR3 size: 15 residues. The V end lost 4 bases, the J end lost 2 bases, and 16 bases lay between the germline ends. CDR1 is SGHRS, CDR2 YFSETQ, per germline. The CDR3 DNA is TGCGCCAGCAGCCCGATGATCGACGGAACCTACGAGCAGTACTTC. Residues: CASSPMIDGTYEQYF.

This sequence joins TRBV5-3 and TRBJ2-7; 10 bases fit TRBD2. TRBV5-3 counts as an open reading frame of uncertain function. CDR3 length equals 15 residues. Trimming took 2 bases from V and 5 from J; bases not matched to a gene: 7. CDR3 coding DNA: TGTGCCAGAAGCTTCCTAGCGGGGGTTTGCGACGAGCAGTACTTC. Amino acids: CARSFLAGVCDEQYF.

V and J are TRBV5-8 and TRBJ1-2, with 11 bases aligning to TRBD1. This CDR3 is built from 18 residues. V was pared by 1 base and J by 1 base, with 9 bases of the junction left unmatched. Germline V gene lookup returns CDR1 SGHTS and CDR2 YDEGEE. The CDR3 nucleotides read TGTGCCAGCAGCTTGCGTTTTGGACAGGGGGCCCTTAACTATGGCTACACCTTC. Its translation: CASSLRFGQGALNYGYTF.

CDR3 loop: CASNSGGPGVGAFF. The CDR3 bases are TGTGCCAGCAACTCTGGGGGCCCTGGAGTTGGAGCTTTCTTT. The V and J genes are TRBV9 and TRBJ1-1; a possible D gene is TRBD1 (6 bases). V was trimmed by 6 bases and J by 10 bases, leaving 22 bases between them. CDR3 length equals 14 residues. Looked up from germline, CDR1 is SGDLS and CDR2 is YYNGEE.

Here the CDR3 DNA reads TGTGCCAGCAGCTTTTCGGCTCAAGAGACCCAGTACTTC. This codes for CASSFSAQETQYF. This chain uses TRBV11-3 with TRBJ2-5; D is uncertain. CDR3 length equals 13 residues. The ends were cut back, 3 bases at V and 2 bases at J, with 7 bases in the middle. Germline V gives CDR1 SGHNT, CDR2 YENEEA.

The CDR3 is CASSLSGLNYGYTF. The CDR3 coding sequence is TGCGCCAGCAGCTTATCGGGTTTAAACTATGGCTACACCTTC. V gene TRBV5-1 combines with J gene TRBJ1-2; no firm D call. Germline loops: CDR1 SGHRS, CDR2 YFSETQ. This CDR3 comprises 14 residues. Between the trimmed V and J ends, which lost 2 bases and 2 bases, there was a span of 10 bases.

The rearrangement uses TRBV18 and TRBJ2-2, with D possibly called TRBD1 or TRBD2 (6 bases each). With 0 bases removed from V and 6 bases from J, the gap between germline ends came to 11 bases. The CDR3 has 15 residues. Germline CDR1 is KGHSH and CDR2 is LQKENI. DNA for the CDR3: TGTGCCAGCTCACCACCGTCGGGGGCGGCCGGGGAGCTGTTTTTT. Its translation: CASSPPSGAAGELFF.

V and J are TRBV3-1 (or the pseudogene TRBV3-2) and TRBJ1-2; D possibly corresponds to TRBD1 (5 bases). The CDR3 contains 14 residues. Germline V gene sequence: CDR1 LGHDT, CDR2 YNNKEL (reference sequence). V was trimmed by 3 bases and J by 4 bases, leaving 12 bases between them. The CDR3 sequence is CASSQGRALYGYTF. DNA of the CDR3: TGTGCCAGCAGCCAGGGCAGGGCACTCTATGGCTACACCTTC.

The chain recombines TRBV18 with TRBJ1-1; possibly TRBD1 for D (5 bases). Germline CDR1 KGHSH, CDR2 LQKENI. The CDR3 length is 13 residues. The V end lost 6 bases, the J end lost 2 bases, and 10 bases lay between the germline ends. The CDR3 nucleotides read TGTGCCAGCTCTCAGGGACTAAACACTGAAGCTTTCTTT. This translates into CASSQGLNTEAFF. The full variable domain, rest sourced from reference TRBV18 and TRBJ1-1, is NAGVMQNPRHLVRRRGQEARLRCSPMKGHSHVYWYRQLPEEGLKFMVYLQKENIIDESGMPKERFSAEFPKEGPSILRIQQVVRGDSAAYFCASSQGLNTEAFFGQGTRLTVV.

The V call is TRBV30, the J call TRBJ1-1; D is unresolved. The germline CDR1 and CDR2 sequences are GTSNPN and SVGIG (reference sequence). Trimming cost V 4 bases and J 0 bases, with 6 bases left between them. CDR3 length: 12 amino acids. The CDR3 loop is CAWILMNTEAFF. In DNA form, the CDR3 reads TGTGCCTGGATCTTGATGAACACTGAAGCTTTCTTT.

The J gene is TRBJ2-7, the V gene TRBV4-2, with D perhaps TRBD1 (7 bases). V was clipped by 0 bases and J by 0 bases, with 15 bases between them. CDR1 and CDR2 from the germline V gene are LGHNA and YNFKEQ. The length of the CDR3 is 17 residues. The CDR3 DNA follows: TGTGCCAGCAGCCAAGAGGGGGGCAGGGGGTTCTCCTACGAGCAGTACTTC. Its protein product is CASSQEGGRGFSYEQYF.

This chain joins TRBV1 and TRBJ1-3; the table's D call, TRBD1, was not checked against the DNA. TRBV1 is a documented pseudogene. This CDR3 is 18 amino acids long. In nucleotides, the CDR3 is TGCACCAGCAGCCAAGATTGTCCCCACGACAGGGCTGGAAACACCATATATTTT. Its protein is CTSSQDCPHDRAGNTIYF.

CDR3 nucleotide sequence: TGCGCCAGCAGCTTGGAAGTCTCCTTGGCTCGGTTCTTC. This gives the protein CASSLEVSLARFF. The genes are TRBV5-1 and TRBJ2-1; D is undetermined. The germline CDR1 and CDR2 sequences are SGHRS and YFSETQ. CDR3 length: 13 residues. Deletions cut 0 bases from V and 15 bases from J, with 16 bases between. Together with reference TRBV5-1 and TRBJ2-1, the CDR3 gives the full variable domain: KAGVTQTPRYLIKTRGQQVTLSCSPISGHRSVSWYQQTPGQGLQFLFEYFSETQRNKGNFPGRFSGRQFSNSRSEMNVSTLELGDSALYLCASSLEVSLARFFGPGTRLTVL.

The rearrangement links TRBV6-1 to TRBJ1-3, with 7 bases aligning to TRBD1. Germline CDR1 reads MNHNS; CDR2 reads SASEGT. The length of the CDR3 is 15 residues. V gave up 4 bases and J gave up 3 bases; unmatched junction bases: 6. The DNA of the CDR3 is TGTGCCAGCAGTGGGACAGGTATCTTTGGAAACACCATATATTTT. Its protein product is CASSGTGIFGNTIYF.

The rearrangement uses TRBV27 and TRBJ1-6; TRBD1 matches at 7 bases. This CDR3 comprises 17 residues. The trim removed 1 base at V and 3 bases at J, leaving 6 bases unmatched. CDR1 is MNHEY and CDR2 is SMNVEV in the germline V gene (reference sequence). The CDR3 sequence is CASSLLTGMDYNSPLHF. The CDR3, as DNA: TGTGCCAGCAGTTTATTGACAGGGATGGACTATAATTCACCCCTCCACTTT.

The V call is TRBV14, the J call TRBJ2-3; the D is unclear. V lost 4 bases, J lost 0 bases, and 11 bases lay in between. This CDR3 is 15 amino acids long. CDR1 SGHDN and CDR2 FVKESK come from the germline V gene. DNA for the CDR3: TGTGCCAGCAGCCTTGAGGTGGTAAGCACAGATACGCAGTATTTT. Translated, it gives CASSLEVVSTDTQYF.

The CDR3 is CASSPDLLYGYTF. Written as DNA, the CDR3 is TGTGCCAGCTCACCGGACCTACTCTATGGCTACACCTTC. J is TRBJ1-2 and V is TRBV18; no definite D call. The germline CDR1 and CDR2 sequences are KGHSH and LQKENI. The CDR3 loop spans 13 amino acids. V was trimmed by 3 bases and J by 4 bases, leaving 9 bases between them.

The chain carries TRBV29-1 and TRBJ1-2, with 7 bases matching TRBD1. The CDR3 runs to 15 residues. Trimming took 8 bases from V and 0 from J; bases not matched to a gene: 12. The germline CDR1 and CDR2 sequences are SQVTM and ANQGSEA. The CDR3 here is CSTLTGVQANYGYTF. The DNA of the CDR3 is TGCAGCACCTTAACAGGGGTGCAAGCTAACTATGGCTACACCTTC.

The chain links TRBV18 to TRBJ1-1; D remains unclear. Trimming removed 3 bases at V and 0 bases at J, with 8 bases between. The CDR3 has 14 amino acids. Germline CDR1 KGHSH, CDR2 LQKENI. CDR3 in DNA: TGTGCCAGCTCACCCATGACAATGAACACTGAAGCTTTCTTT. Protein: CASSPMTMNTEAFF.

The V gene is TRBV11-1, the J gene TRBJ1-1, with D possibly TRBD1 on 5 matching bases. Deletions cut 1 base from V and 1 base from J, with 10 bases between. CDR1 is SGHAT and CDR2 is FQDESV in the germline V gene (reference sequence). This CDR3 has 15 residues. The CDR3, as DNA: TGTGCCAGCAGCTTAGGGAGGGGCAGGAACACTGAAGCTTTCTTT. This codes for CASSLGRGRNTEAFF. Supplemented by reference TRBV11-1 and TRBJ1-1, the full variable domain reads EAEVAQSPRYKITEKSQAVAFWCDPISGHATLYWYRQILGQGPELLVQFQDESVVDDSQLPKDRFSAERLKGVDSTLKIQPAELGDSAMYLCASSLGRGRNTEAFFGQGTRLTVV.

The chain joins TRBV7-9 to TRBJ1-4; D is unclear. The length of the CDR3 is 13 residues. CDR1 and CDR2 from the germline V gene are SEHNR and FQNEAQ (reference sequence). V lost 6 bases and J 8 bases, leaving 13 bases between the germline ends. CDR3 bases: TGTGCCAGCAGTTACTCAACCGGGGAAAAACTGTTTTTT. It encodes CASSYSTGEKLFF.

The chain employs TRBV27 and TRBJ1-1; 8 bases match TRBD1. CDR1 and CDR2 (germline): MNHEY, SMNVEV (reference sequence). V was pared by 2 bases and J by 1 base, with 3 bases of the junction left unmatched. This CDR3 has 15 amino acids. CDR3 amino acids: CASSLLGQGNTEAFF. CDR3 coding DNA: TGTGCCAGCAGTTTACTCGGACAGGGGAACACTGAAGCTTTCTTT.

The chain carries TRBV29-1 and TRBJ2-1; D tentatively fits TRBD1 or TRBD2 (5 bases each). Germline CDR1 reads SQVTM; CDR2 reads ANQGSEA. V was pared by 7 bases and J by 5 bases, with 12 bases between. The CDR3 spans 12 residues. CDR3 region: CSARGRHNEQFF. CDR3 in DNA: TGCAGCGCCCGGGGCCGCCACAATGAGCAGTTCTTC.

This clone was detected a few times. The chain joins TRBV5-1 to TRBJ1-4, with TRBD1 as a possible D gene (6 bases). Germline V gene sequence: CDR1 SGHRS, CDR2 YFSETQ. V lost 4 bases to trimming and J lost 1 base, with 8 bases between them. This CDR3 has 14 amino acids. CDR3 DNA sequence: TGCGCCAGCAGCGCGGACAGAACTAATGAAAAACTGTTTTTT. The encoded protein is CASSADRTNEKLFF.

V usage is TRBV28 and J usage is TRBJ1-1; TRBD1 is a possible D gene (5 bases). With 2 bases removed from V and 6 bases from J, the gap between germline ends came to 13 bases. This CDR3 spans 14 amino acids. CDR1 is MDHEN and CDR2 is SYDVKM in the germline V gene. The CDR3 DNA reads TGTGCCAGCAGTTTAGTGCAGGGAGACGCTGAAGCTTTCTTT. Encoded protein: CASSLVQGDAEAFF.

CDR3 bases: TGTGCCAGCAGCCGGGAGACCTACAATGAGCAGTTCTTC. Translating it yields CASSRETYNEQFF. V gene TRBV5-5 combines with J gene TRBJ2-1; D is perhaps TRBD2 (6 bases). CDR3 length: 13 residues. V was cut by 4 bases and J by 2 bases, with 7 bases left in between. Germline CDR1 and CDR2: SGHKS and YYEKEE (reference sequence).